The 30 T cell receptor beta chains reported below all come from one sample, sequenced in a study of T cells expressing NK-cell markers. Each CDR3 protein gets one entry in TCRdb, which reprocessed the 5' RACE reads and gives no DNA. Recorded for this sample: about 380,000 distinct CDR3 sequences. The sequenced sample was blood T cells: a sorted CD56 or NKG2C T cell subset, CD4+ or CD8+ T cells, or bulk PBMC T cells (not recorded which). These receptors all stem from a man aged 18 to 70 in good health.

The chain recombines TRBV30 with TRBJ2-5; checking the TCRdb D call of TRBD2 is not possible without DNA. The CDR3 loop spans 14 amino acids. Per the germline V gene, CDR1 is GTSNPN and CDR2 is SVGIG (reference sequence). CDR3 sequence: CAWSVGSGRETQYF.

The rearrangement uses TRBV27 and TRBJ2-6; the TCRdb call, TRBD1, lacks DNA for checking. This CDR3 comprises 17 residues. The germline V gene has CDR1 MNHEY and CDR2 SMNVEV (reference sequence). The CDR3 is CASSSGRGRSGANVLTF. Complete variable domain (other parts from reference TRBV27 and TRBJ2-6): EAQVTQNPRYLITVTGKKLTVTCSQNMNHEYMSWYRQDPGLGLRQIYYSMNVEVTDKGDVPEGYKVSRKEKRNFPLILESPSPNQTSLYFCASSSGRGRSGANVLTFGAGSRLTVL.

V usage is TRBV2 and J usage is TRBJ2-7; TCRdb indicates TRBD2, and absent DNA this call remains unverified. The CDR3 totals 14 residues. Per germline, CDR1 SNHLY and CDR2 FYNNEI. The CDR3 protein is CASNLAFIAYEQYF.

V gene TRBV6-6 combines with J gene TRBJ2-7; there is no DNA to check the TCRdb D call of TRBD1. The CDR3 length is 13 residues. The germline gives CDR1 MNHNY, CDR2 SVGAGI (reference sequence). CDR3 protein: CASNLIQGHEQYF.

This sequence joins TRBV24-1 and TRBJ1-5. The CDR3 covers 12 residues. CDR1 is KGHDR and CDR2 is SFDVKD in the germline V gene. CDR3 sequence reads: CATSDSDQPQHF.

Here the CDR3 reads CASSQEAGTSGFYNEQFF. The chain recombines TRBV3-1 with TRBJ2-1; TCRdb's assignment of TRBD2 cannot be checked, as there is no DNA. Per germline, CDR1 LGHDT and CDR2 YNNKEL (reference sequence). The CDR3 covers 18 residues.

The rearrangement links TRBV7-2 to TRBJ2-5. This CDR3 comprises 12 residues. Germline values: CDR1 SGHTA, CDR2 FQGNSA. Here the CDR3 reads CASSGALETQYF.

This chain links TRBV5-1 with TRBJ1-2; no DNA is available, so the TRBD1 call from TCRdb remains unchecked. The CDR3 runs 13 residues. Germline CDR1 SGHRS, CDR2 YFSETQ. The CDR3 is CASIGQGASGYTF.

The rearrangement uses TRBV27 and TRBJ2-5; there is no DNA to check the TCRdb D call of TRBD2. CDR1 and CDR2 (germline): MNHEY, SMNVEV (reference sequence). The CDR3 runs 14 residues. CDR3 in amino acids: CASSASRTAGTQYF.

The rearrangement uses TRBV6-1 and TRBJ2-3; TCRdb gives TRBD1 as the D gene, but with no DNA this cannot be confirmed. This CDR3 contains 13 residues. Per germline, CDR1 MNHNS and CDR2 SASEGT. This chain's CDR3 is CASTVRPGDTQYF.

The chain has TRBV12-3 or TRBV12-4 and TRBJ2-3; checking the TCRdb D call of TRBD1 is not possible without DNA. The CDR3 sequence is 13 residues long. The CDR3 loop reads CASNVQGADTQYF.

This sequence joins TRBV6-5 and TRBJ2-5; TCRdb gives TRBD1 as the D gene, but with no DNA this cannot be confirmed. The CDR3 extends over 16 amino acids. Per the germline V gene, CDR1 is MNHEY and CDR2 is SVGAGI. This chain's CDR3 is CASSFQQGLYLETQYF.

The CDR3 spells CSAPGTSGGDRSYEQYF. The chain combines TRBV20-1 with TRBJ2-7; the TRBD2 assignment by TCRdb is unverifiable without DNA. The CDR3 is 17 amino acids. The germline V gene encodes CDR1 DFQATT and CDR2 SNEGSKA (reference sequence).

This rearrangement joins TRBV21-1 to TRBJ1-2; the D call of TRBD1 rests on TCRdb alone, since no DNA is present to check it. TRBV21-1 is a pseudogene segment. CDR3 length: 14 amino acids. The CDR3 here is CASSLQTGNYGYTF.

The genes are TRBV5-1 and TRBJ1-1; TCRdb selects TRBD1, and the lack of DNA leaves this call unchecked. CDR3 length: 17 residues. Per germline, CDR1 SGHRS and CDR2 YFSETQ. CDR3 sequence reads: CASSLAKGTGSLTEAFF.

The J gene is TRBJ1-1, the V gene TRBV7-9. The germline V gene has CDR1 SEHNR and CDR2 FQNEAQ (reference sequence). The CDR3 runs to 15 residues. CDR3 residues: CASSSSSPNVGEAFF.

The rearrangement links TRBV24-1 to TRBJ2-5; the D call from TCRdb, TRBD2, cannot be confirmed without DNA. Germline V gene lookup returns CDR1 KGHDR and CDR2 SFDVKD. The CDR3 totals 14 residues. CDR3 protein: CATSEAGGVETQYF.

The gene calls are TRBV6-2 or TRBV6-3 and TRBJ2-1; the TCRdb call, TRBD1, lacks DNA for checking. The CDR3 extends over 15 amino acids. From germline, CDR1 is MNHEY and CDR2 SVGEGT. CDR3 sequence reads: CASRPTGFSYNEQFF.

The chain joins TRBV5-1 to TRBJ1-1; TCRdb gives TRBD1 as the D gene, but with no DNA this cannot be confirmed. The CDR3 length is 16 residues. Germline V gene lookup returns CDR1 SGHRS and CDR2 YFSETQ. The CDR3 loop is CASSLEVGQVNTEAFF.

The chain recombines TRBV28 with TRBJ2-1; TCRdb's assignment of TRBD2 cannot be checked, as there is no DNA. Germline V gene data show CDR1 as MDHEN and CDR2 as SYDVKM. CDR3 size: 15 residues. Here the CDR3 reads CASRTAGGPENEQFF.

This sequence joins TRBV2 and TRBJ2-7; lacking DNA, the TRBD2 call made by TCRdb goes unchecked. Germline V gene data show CDR1 as SNHLY and CDR2 as FYNNEI. The CDR3 loop spans 13 amino acids. The CDR3 here is CAIVSGASYEQYF.

V gene TRBV5-6 combines with J gene TRBJ2-1; TCRdb calls TRBD2, which cannot be checked without DNA. This CDR3 is built from 18 residues. The V gene's germline CDR1 is SGHDT and CDR2 YYEEEE. CDR3: CASSSPSEGSTSYNEQFF.

The chain is built from TRBV11-2 and TRBJ2-2; the D gene TCRdb calls, TRBD1, cannot be checked with no DNA. Per germline, CDR1 SGHAT and CDR2 FQNNGV. This CDR3 has 15 residues. CDR3 sequence reads: CASCRQGANTGELFF.

The CDR3 is CASKEQGVSYEQYF. The rearrangement joins TRBV19 to TRBJ2-7; lacking DNA, the TRBD1 call made by TCRdb goes unchecked. The CDR3 contains 14 residues. Germline V gene lookup returns CDR1 LNHDA and CDR2 SQIVND (reference sequence).

The chain links TRBV23-1 to TRBJ2-7; TCRdb proposes TRBD2, but this gene call is untestable without DNA. TRBV23-1 is placed among ORFs of uncertain function. CDR3 length: 14 amino acids. CDR3 amino acids: CASSWRNRSYEQYF.

The J gene is TRBJ2-7, the V gene TRBV29-1; TCRdb indicates TRBD2, and absent DNA this call remains unverified. Per germline, CDR1 SQVTM and CDR2 ANQGSEA. This CDR3 contains 13 residues. CDR3 loop: CSVAGLNTYEQYF.

The chain links TRBV7-2 to TRBJ1-2; TCRdb picks TRBD1, but there is no DNA to check that call. Germline assignment: CDR1 SGHTA and CDR2 FQGNSA. This CDR3 spans 16 amino acids. The CDR3 is CASSLGGERSNYGYTF.

V usage is TRBV12-3 or TRBV12-4 and J usage is TRBJ2-2; TCRdb lists TRBD1, though no DNA is available to test this call. The CDR3 runs to 16 residues. The CDR3 sequence is CASSLFGGLLAGELFF.

The chain carries TRBV3-1 and TRBJ2-2. Germline lookup yields CDR1 LGHDT and CDR2 YNNKEL (reference sequence). This CDR3 has 16 amino acids. This chain's CDR3 is CASSQVRDPFTGELFF. Full variable domain (rest looked up from reference TRBV3-1 and TRBJ2-2): DTAVSQTPKYLVTQMGNDKSIKCEQNLGHDTMYWYKQDSKKFLKIMFSYNNKELIINETVPNRFSPKSPDKAHLNLHINSLELGDSAVYFCASSQVRDPFTGELFFGEGSRLTVL.

The V call is TRBV5-1, the J call TRBJ2-2; the TCRdb call, TRBD2, lacks DNA for checking. Germline V CDR1 and CDR2: SGHRS, YFSETQ. The CDR3 length is 15 residues. The CDR3: CASSLVEGGTGELFF.